Following are 27 T cell receptor beta chains from one sample sequenced in a study of T cell changes during pregnancy in multiple sclerosis. Here immunoSEQ multiplex PCR was the method, and the copy in TCRdb shows in-frame clones only, minus some. The data contain 90,000 to 120,000 clones, 92% of them singletons. Sequencing used peripheral blood, obtained in the third trimester of pregnancy. The receptor set was obtained from a female donor in good health, enrolled as a control in a pregnancy study.

The chain recombines TRBV21-1 with TRBJ2-5; the table calls TRBD1, which could not be checked here. TRBV21-1 is a documented pseudogene. This CDR3 comprises 15 residues. The chain's CDR3 is CASSKGQGMEETQYF. The CDR3 DNA sequence: TGTGCCAGCAGCAAAGGACAGGGAATGGAAGAGACCCAGTACTTC.

This clone was recorded once. The chain combines TRBV6-4 with TRBJ1-2; 8 bases are shared with TRBD1. This CDR3 comprises 15 residues. The V gene's germline CDR1 is MRHNA and CDR2 SNTAGT. The ends lost 4 bases at V and 7 bases at J; junction bases unmatched: 11. The CDR3 nucleotides read TGTGCCAGCAGTGTTAACGGACAGGGCCTTGGTGGCTACACCTTC. Translating it yields CASSVNGQGLGGYTF.

In this sample, this clone turned up a few times. The chain uses TRBV6-6 and TRBJ1-1; 8 nucleotides align to TRBD1. Germline-derived CDR1 and CDR2 are MNHNY and SVGAGI (reference sequence). J was trimmed by 5 bases and V by 0 bases; bases with no gene match: 5. The CDR3 consists of 15 residues. CDR3 sequence reads: CASSYSDRVTTEAFF. The DNA for the CDR3 is TGTGCCAGCAGTTACTCGGACAGGGTGACGACTGAAGCTTTCTTT.

The V and J genes are TRBV7-2 and TRBJ2-7; possible D gene TRBD1, 6 bases. The CDR3 contains 14 residues. Germline-derived CDR1 and CDR2 are SGHTA and FQGNSA. V lost 5 bases to trimming and J lost 2 bases, with 13 bases between them. CDR3 protein: CASSPQGSPYEQYF. The CDR3, as DNA: TGTGCCAGCAGCCCGCAGGGGTCCCCCTACGAGCAGTACTTC.

The V call is TRBV16, the J call TRBJ2-7, with 7 bases identical to TRBD1. V lost 3 bases and J lost 10; bases outside the gene matches: 6. The CDR3 has 12 amino acids. Germline loops: CDR1 KGHSY, CDR2 FQNENV. The CDR3 here is CASSHDRDRQYF. The DNA for the CDR3 is TGTGCCAGCAGCCACGACCGGGACAGACAGTACTTC.

V gene TRBV30 combines with J gene TRBJ1-2, with a tentative D call TRBD1 (6 bases). Germline-derived CDR1 and CDR2 are GTSNPN and SVGIG (reference sequence). The CDR3 is 13 residues long. Trimming took off 0 bases at V and 8 bases at J, with 13 bases between the two ends. The CDR3 here is CAWSVTGRKGYTF. CDR3 bases: TGTGCCTGGAGTGTAACAGGGAGAAAAGGCTACACCTTC. The entire variable domain, with the rest obtained from reference TRBV30 and TRBJ1-2, is as follows: SQTIHQWPATLVQPVGSPLSLECTVEGTSNPNLYWYRQAAGRGLQLLFYSVGIGQISSEVPQNLSASRPQDRQFILSSKKLLLSDSGFYLCAWSVTGRKGYTFGSGTRLTVV.

The CDR3 sequence is CASSARGNTGELFF. The CDR3, as DNA: TGTGCCAGCAGTGCCAGGGGGAACACCGGGGAGCTGTTTTTT. V is TRBV2 and J is TRBJ2-2; D is possibly TRBD1 (6 bases). The CDR3 covers 14 residues. Trimming stripped 4 bases from V and 1 base from J, with 7 bases between. The germline V gene has CDR1 SNHLY and CDR2 FYNNEI.

The rearrangement joins TRBV14 to TRBJ1-4; 7 nucleotides match TRBD1. The ends lost 4 bases at V and 11 bases at J; junction bases unmatched: 10. The V gene's germline CDR1 is SGHDN and CDR2 FVKESK. The CDR3 runs 14 residues. CDR3 DNA sequence: TGTGCCAGCAGCCGTGGACAGGCGGTTGAGAAACTGTTTTTT. Translated, it gives CASSRGQAVEKLFF.

The CDR3 region has the DNA TGTGCCAGCAGCTTCAGGACAACCTCTGGAAACACCATATATTTT. It specifies CASSFRTTSGNTIYF. The V call is TRBV7-2, the J call TRBJ1-3, with D maybe TRBD1 (5 bases). Germline V lookup: CDR1 SGHTA, CDR2 FQGNSA. With 3 bases removed from V and 0 bases from J, the gap between germline ends came to 9 bases. This CDR3 region has 15 residues.

The chain carries TRBV30 and TRBJ1-5; 9 bases fit TRBD1. The CDR3 runs 16 residues. CDR1 and CDR2 (germline): GTSNPN, SVGIG (reference sequence). The ends lost 3 bases at V and 5 bases at J; junction bases unmatched: 11. DNA for the CDR3: TGTGCCTGGAGCTTTCCGGGACAGGGACACCATCAGCCCCAGCATTTT. Amino acids: CAWSFPGQGHHQPQHF.

V and J are TRBV27 and TRBJ2-2; weak D call: TRBD2 (6 bases). This CDR3 comprises 14 residues. V lost 6 bases to trimming and J lost 6 bases, with 14 bases between them. Germline loops: CDR1 MNHEY, CDR2 SMNVEV (reference sequence). CDR3 coding DNA: TGTGCCAGCAGCGGGGGACCAGCCCCCGGGGAGCTGTTTTTT. It is translated as CASSGGPAPGELFF.

This clone was recorded once. The chain recombines TRBV6-6 with TRBJ1-2; 7 bases fit TRBD1. With 6 bases clipped from V and 2 bases from J, the junction kept 9 bases outside the gene matches. Per the germline V gene, CDR1 is MNHNY and CDR2 is SVGAGI (reference sequence). The CDR3 sequence is 15 residues long. CDR3 nucleotides: TGTGCCAGCAGGATGAAGACAGGGACCAACTATGGCTACACCTTC. Translating it yields CASRMKTGTNYGYTF.

The chain links TRBV7-9 to TRBJ1-4; D possibly corresponds to TRBD1 (6 bases). CDR1 SEHNR and CDR2 FQNEAQ come from the germline V gene (reference sequence). V dropped 0 bases and J dropped 5 bases, with 10 bases sitting between them. CDR3 length: 15 residues. The CDR3 protein is CASSLAGQFNEKLFF. Here the CDR3 DNA reads TGTGCCAGCAGCTTAGCCGGACAGTTCAATGAAAAACTGTTTTTT.

This clone was found once. The chain carries TRBV9 and TRBJ2-2, with 8 bases that match TRBD2. Looked up from germline, CDR1 is SGDLS and CDR2 is YYNGEE. CDR3 size: 16 residues. J lost 4 bases, V lost 0 bases, and 5 bases had no gene match. The CDR3 region has the DNA TGTGCCAGCAGCGTAGCGGGGGGGCGATCCACCGGGGAGCTGTTTTTT. Its translation: CASSVAGGRSTGELFF.

The chain has TRBV15 and TRBJ2-1; 9 bases are shared with TRBD1. The junction had 6 bases not matched to a gene; V was cut back by 4 bases and J by 5 bases. CDR3 size: 15 residues. Germline values: CDR1 LNHNV, CDR2 YYDKDF (reference sequence). The CDR3: CATSTGQGLDNEQFF. DNA of the CDR3: TGTGCCACCAGCACGGGACAGGGTTTGGACAATGAGCAGTTCTTC.

The chain uses TRBV5-1 and TRBJ2-3; no firm D call. Per germline, CDR1 SGHRS and CDR2 YFSETQ. There are 13 residues in the CDR3. The germline V and J ends were trimmed by 4 bases and 4 bases, with 10 bases remaining between them. The CDR3 nucleotides are TGCGCCAGCAGCCCCGCGGTTGCAGATACGCAGTATTTT. Amino acids: CASSPAVADTQYF.

The rearrangement links TRBV19 to TRBJ2-1; D might be TRBD2 (5 bases). The CDR3 runs 15 residues. Trimming shortened V by 3 bases and J by 3 bases, and 12 bases separated the two germline ends. Germline CDR1 LNHDA, CDR2 SQIVND (reference sequence). The CDR3: CASSITGNLYNEQFF. The CDR3 nucleotides are TGTGCCAGTAGTATTACGGGGAACCTCTACAATGAGCAGTTCTTC.

The V and J genes are TRBV5-8 and TRBJ1-4, with a tentative D call TRBD1 (5 bases). The CDR3 covers 16 residues. In germline, CDR1 is SGHTS, CDR2 YDEGEE. Trimming removed 5 bases at V and 0 bases at J, with 14 bases between. The CDR3 bases are TGTGCCAGCAGTTCGCAGGGAAATCCAACTAATGAAAAACTGTTTTTT. Residues: CASSSQGNPTNEKLFF.

This chain links TRBV5-1 with TRBJ2-3; D may be TRBD1 (5 bases). CDR3 length equals 13 residues. Per germline, CDR1 SGHRS and CDR2 YFSETQ. V was pared by 4 bases and J by 0 bases, with 6 bases between. CDR3 sequence: CASSRGSTDTQYF. The CDR3 bases are TGCGCCAGCAGCAGGGGAAGCACAGATACGCAGTATTTT. The complete variable domain, with remaining parts taken from reference TRBV5-1 and TRBJ2-3, reads KAGVTQTPRYLIKTRGQQVTLSCSPISGHRSVSWYQQTPGQGLQFLFEYFSETQRNKGNFPGRFSGRQFSNSRSEMNVSTLELGDSALYLCASSRGSTDTQYFGPGTRLTVL.

The chain links TRBV6-5 to TRBJ1-1, with D possibly matching TRBD1 (5 bases). Trimming cost V 0 bases and J 1 base, with 12 bases left between them. The V gene's germline CDR1 is MNHEY and CDR2 SVGAGI. The CDR3 runs 16 residues. The CDR3 spells CASSYSVGGGNTEAFF. CDR3 DNA: TGTGCCAGCAGTTACTCTGTCGGGGGGGGGAACACTGAAGCTTTCTTT.

This chain joins TRBV4-3 and TRBJ1-1, with D hard to call. V was shortened by 1 base and J by 4 bases, with 10 bases between the two germline ends. The germline gives CDR1 LGHNA, CDR2 YSLEER. CDR3 size: 14 residues. CDR3 DNA: TGCGCCAGCAGCCAAGTAGTTAGAACCACTGAAGCTTTCTTT. This gives the protein CASSQVVRTTEAFF.

The CDR3 DNA reads as TGCAGCGTTGAACAGGGGGCAAATGAAAAACTGTTTTTT. Translating gives CSVEQGANEKLFF. This chain joins TRBV29-1 and TRBJ1-4, with TRBD1 matching over 8 bases. The CDR3 is 13 residues long. Germline V CDR1 and CDR2: SQVTM, ANQGSEA. The ends lost 2 bases at V and 5 bases at J; junction bases unmatched: 1.

The V and J genes are TRBV9 and TRBJ2-1, with TRBD1 identical over 7 bases. Germline loops: CDR1 SGDLS, CDR2 YYNGEE. With 4 bases clipped from V and 4 bases from J, the junction kept 8 bases outside the gene matches. This CDR3 is 15 amino acids long. DNA for the CDR3: TGTGCCAGCAGCCTCGGGACAGATAATTACAATGAGCAGTTCTTC. Its translation is CASSLGTDNYNEQFF. The full variable domain, with the rest looked up from reference TRBV9 and TRBJ2-1, is DSGVTQTPKHLITATGQRVTLRCSPRSGDLSVYWYQQSLDQGLQFLIQYYNGEERAKGNILERFSAQQFPDLHSELNLSSLELGDSALYFCASSLGTDNYNEQFFGPGTRLTVL.

V and J are TRBV5-5 and TRBJ1-1; tentatively, D is TRBD1 (5 bases). Trimming stripped 1 base from V and 4 bases from J, with 17 bases between. Per the germline V gene, CDR1 is SGHKS and CDR2 is YYEKEE (reference sequence). The CDR3 runs 16 residues. The CDR3 DNA reads TGTGCCAGCAGCTTGTCTAGGAGGGGTTTGGGCACTGAAGCTTTCTTT. It specifies CASSLSRRGLGTEAFF.

This clone was detected a few times. V is TRBV6-6 and J is TRBJ1-1; 9 bases align to TRBD1. V shed 7 bases, J shed 10 bases, and the junction held 13 bases outside the gene matches. This CDR3 comprises 14 residues. The V gene's germline CDR1 is MNHNY and CDR2 SVGAGI (reference sequence). This CDR3 reads CASIHAGTGRPAFF. The CDR3 bases are TGTGCCAGCATTCATGCCGGGACAGGGCGTCCAGCTTTCTTT.

In its sample, this clone was seen once. The chain combines TRBV7-2 with TRBJ1-2, with D hard to call. This CDR3 is built from 16 residues. The germline gives CDR1 SGHTA, CDR2 FQGNSA. Trimming pared 5 bases from V and 4 bases from J, leaving 20 bases between. The DNA for the CDR3 is TGTGCCAGCAGCCCAGAACGTGATCTTCCCCCCTATGGCTACACCTTC. This sequence encodes CASSPERDLPPYGYTF. Full variable domain (outside the CDR3, taken from reference TRBV7-2 and TRBJ1-2): GAGVSQSPSNKVTEKGKDVELRCDPISGHTALYWYRQSLGQGLEFLIYFQGNSAPDKSGLPSDRFSAERTGGSVSTLTIQRTQQEDSAVYLCASSPERDLPPYGYTFGSGTRLTVV.

The chain joins TRBV14 to TRBJ2-1; D is unclear. The germline V gene has CDR1 SGHDN and CDR2 FVKESK. The CDR3 totals 14 residues. V was trimmed by 3 bases and J by 0 bases, leaving 6 bases between them. The CDR3 loop reads CASSHASSYNEQFF. CDR3 DNA: TGTGCCAGCAGCCATGCGAGCTCCTACAATGAGCAGTTCTTC.